The clone carrying this T cell receptor (beta chain) was observed a single time. Looked up from germline, CDR1 is SGHAT and CDR2 is FQNNGV. The CDR3 spans 15 residues. Trimming left V 2 bases short and J 4 bases short, with 13 bases between. Here immunoSEQ multiplex PCR was the method, and the copy in TCRdb shows in-frame clones only, minus some. Of about 31,000 clones in the sample, about nine tenths were seen once. The entry originates in a study of T cells in localized non-small cell lung cancer. The chain carries TRBV11-2 and TRBJ2-3, with D perhaps matching TRBD2 (6 bases). The clonotype was recovered from a woman aged 35-75 years with stage I lung adenocarcinoma. The sequenced sample was peripheral blood, obtained before any cancer treatment. The CDR3 region has the DNA TGTGCCAGCAGCTTATACGCGGGACTCGCAGATACGCAGTATTTT. Protein product: CASSLYAGLADTQYF.